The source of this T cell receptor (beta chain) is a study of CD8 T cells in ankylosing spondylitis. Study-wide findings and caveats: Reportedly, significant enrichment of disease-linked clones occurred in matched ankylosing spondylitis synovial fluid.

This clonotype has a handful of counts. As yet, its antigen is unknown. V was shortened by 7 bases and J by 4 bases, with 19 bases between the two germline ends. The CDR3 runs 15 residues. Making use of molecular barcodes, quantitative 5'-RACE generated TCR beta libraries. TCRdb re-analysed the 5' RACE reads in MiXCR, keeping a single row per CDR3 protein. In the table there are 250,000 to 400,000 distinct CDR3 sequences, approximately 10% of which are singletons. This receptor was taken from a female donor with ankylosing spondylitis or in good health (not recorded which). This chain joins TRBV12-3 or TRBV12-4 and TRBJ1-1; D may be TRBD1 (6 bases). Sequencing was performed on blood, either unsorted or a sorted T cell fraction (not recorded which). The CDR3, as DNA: TGTGCCAGCACCCAACCCAGGGGCCGGGGCACTGAAGCTTTCTTT. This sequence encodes CASTQPRGRGTEAFF.